There are many counts of the clone carrying this T cell receptor beta chain. CDR1 and CDR2 from the germline V gene are SGHRS and YFSETQ. The germline V and J ends were trimmed by 3 bases and 12 bases, with 16 bases remaining between them. The CDR3 covers 13 residues. This record comes from a study of identical twins. TCRdb ran MiXCR on the 5' RACE reads and lists one entry per CDR3 protein. The sample has approximately 220,000 distinct CDR3 sequences; 7.5% are singletons. The same data also went into a second study, on yellow fever vaccine responses in identical twins.

This rearrangement joins TRBV5-1 to TRBJ2-1; perhaps TRBD1 as D (6 bases). Source material: memory (CD45RO+) T cells sorted from blood. The receptor was isolated from a woman aged 18-30 years in good health. CDR3 DNA: TGCGCCAGCAGCTCGGATAGATCGGACAGGCAGTTCTTC. It encodes CASSSDRSDRQFF.